A single sample gave rise to the 22 T cell receptor beta chains below, sequenced in a study of CD8+CD57+ T cells in acquired aplastic anemia. Whoever was chosen for sequencing had shown CD8+CD57+ cell expansion by flow cytometry. Genomic DNA was employed as the template in profiling TCR beta VDJ and CDR3. In TCRdb, the reads were re-called with MiXCR into one record per CDR3 protein. Here the sample spans about 75,000 distinct CDR3 sequences, 55% to 75% being singletons. What was sequenced was sorted CD4+, CD8+, or CD8+CD57+ T cells (not recorded which) from PBMCs. The source is a human donor with aplastic anemia.

The rearrangement links TRBV11-1 to TRBJ1-4; TRBD1 agrees at 9 bases. Losses at the gene ends were 6 bases for V and 2 bases for J; bases not matched to a gene: 7. Germline assignment: CDR1 SGHAT and CDR2 FQDESV (reference sequence). There are 16 residues in the CDR3. This CDR3 is CASSSGQGLTNEKLFF. For the CDR3, the DNA is TGTGCCAGCAGTTCGGGACAGGGTCTTACTAATGAAAAACTGTTTTTT.

This clonotype has just a few counts. The rearrangement joins TRBV15 to TRBJ1-6; no clear D gene. V was clipped by 0 bases and J by 0 bases, with 9 bases between them. The CDR3 is made up of 17 amino acids. Germline CDR1 reads LNHNV; CDR2 reads YYDKDF (reference sequence). CDR3 sequence reads: CATSRDPSSSYNSPLHF. For the CDR3, the DNA is TGTGCCACCAGCAGAGATCCCTCTAGCTCCTATAATTCACCCCTCCACTTT.

The gene calls are TRBV7-4 and TRBJ1-2; D is ambiguous. Looked up from germline, CDR1 is SGHVT and CDR2 is SQSDAQ. V dropped 4 bases and J dropped 8 bases, with 11 bases sitting between them. CDR3 length: 12 residues. CDR3 sequence (DNA): TGTGCCAGCAGCTCAGATGGATGGGGCTACACCTTC. Its translation is CASSSDGWGYTF. The whole variable domain, filled in from reference TRBV7-4 and TRBJ1-2, reads GAGVSQSPRYKVAKRGRDVALRCDSISGHVTLYWYRQTLGQGSEVLTYSQSDAQRDKSGRPSGRFSAERPERSVSTLKIQRTEQGDSAVYLCASSSDGWGYTFGSGTRLTVV.

The chain recombines TRBV20-1 with TRBJ2-1; no clear D. This CDR3 comprises 10 residues. Trimming pared 4 bases from V and 8 bases from J, leaving 6 bases between. Germline V CDR1 and CDR2: DFQATT, SNEGSKA (reference sequence). Here the CDR3 reads CSAKSYEQFF. The CDR3 DNA is TGCAGTGCTAAGAGCTATGAGCAGTTCTTC.

CDR3 in DNA: TGTGCCAGTAGAGAACAGGGGGCTATGGGCGCTGAAGCTTTCTTT. It is translated as CASREQGAMGAEAFF. The chain joins TRBV19 to TRBJ1-1; 9 positions agree with TRBD1. Germline trimming cut 6 bases from V and 6 bases from J; bases unmatched to any gene: 11. Germline values: CDR1 LNHDA, CDR2 SQIVND (reference sequence). The CDR3 runs 15 residues.

This clonotype was seen only a few times. V gene TRBV11-2 combines with J gene TRBJ2-7, with TRBD2 matching over 11 bases. CDR3 size: 14 residues. Per the germline V gene, CDR1 is SGHAT and CDR2 is FQNNGV. The V gene end was trimmed by 4 bases and the J gene end by 3 bases; junction bases not matched to a gene: 2. The CDR3 loop reads CASSSGLAGYEQYF. The CDR3 DNA follows: TGTGCCAGCAGCTCCGGACTAGCGGGCTACGAGCAGTACTTC.

The chain joins TRBV15 to TRBJ2-7; tentatively, D is TRBD1 (6 bases). The CDR3 has 15 residues. V gave up 0 bases and J gave up 5 bases, with 14 bases separating them. The germline V gene has CDR1 LNHNV and CDR2 YYDKDF (reference sequence). The CDR3 DNA reads as TGTGCCACCAGCAGAGATCGACAGGAAAGTCACGAGCAGTACTTC. This translates into CATSRDRQESHEQYF.

The chain employs TRBV25-1 and TRBJ2-7, with D hard to call. V dropped 5 bases and J dropped 3 bases, with 8 bases sitting between them. CDR3 length: 12 amino acids. CDR1 and CDR2 from the germline V gene are MGHDK and SYGVNS. The CDR3 protein is CASSPLLYEQYF. The CDR3 region has the DNA TGTGCCAGCAGTCCCTTGCTCTACGAGCAGTACTTC.

The chain links TRBV25-1 to TRBJ1-6; TRBD1 matches at 8 bases. CDR1 is MGHDK and CDR2 is SYGVNS in the germline V gene. CDR3 length: 13 amino acids. The J segment lost 10 bases and the V segment lost 4 bases, leaving 3 bases of the junction unmatched. The CDR3 DNA is TGTGCCAGCAGTGCAGGGGGCAAATCACCCCTCCACTTT. This codes for CASSAGGKSPLHF.

Here the CDR3 reads CASRAMGQNYGYTF. CDR3 sequence (DNA): TGTGCCAGCAGGGCCATGGGACAGAACTATGGCTACACCTTC. The V and J genes are TRBV6-1 and TRBJ1-2, with 7 bases fitting TRBD1. Germline CDR1 reads MNHNS; CDR2 reads SASEGT. V was clipped by 6 bases and J by 2 bases; unmatched bases: 6. The CDR3 is 14 amino acids.

The sample holds a few counts of this clonotype. The chain links TRBV15 to TRBJ2-1; the match to TRBD2 covers 8 bases. After removal of 0 bases from V and 5 bases from J, the junction contained 6 bases not matched to a gene. From germline, CDR1 is LNHNV and CDR2 YYDKDF (reference sequence). The CDR3 covers 16 residues. The CDR3 DNA is TGTGCCACCAGCAGAGATACACTAGCGGTGAACAATGAGCAGTTCTTC. Translating it yields CATSRDTLAVNNEQFF.

The V gene is TRBV2, the J gene TRBJ1-1, with a possible D match to TRBD1 (6 bases). Germline V CDR1 and CDR2: SNHLY, FYNNEI. Trimming stripped 1 base from V and 5 bases from J, with 8 bases between. The CDR3 extends over 13 amino acids. CDR3 protein: CASSEGGGTEAFF. CDR3 sequence (DNA): TGTGCCAGCAGTGAAGGAGGGGGGACTGAAGCTTTCTTT.

CDR3 sequence: CASSLELAEEETQYF. CDR3 nucleotide sequence: TGTGCCAGCAGCTTGGAACTAGCGGAGGAAGAGACCCAGTACTTC. The chain links TRBV5-6 to TRBJ2-5; 8 positions match TRBD2. Germline assignment: CDR1 SGHDT and CDR2 YYEEEE. This CDR3 is 15 amino acids long. The V gene end was trimmed by 0 bases and the J gene end by 3 bases; junction bases not matched to a gene: 4.

This clonotype was seen more than once but under ten times. The chain carries TRBV20-1 and TRBJ2-7; perhaps TRBD2 as D (5 bases). Germline V gene lookup returns CDR1 DFQATT and CDR2 SNEGSKA (reference sequence). Trimming pared 3 bases from V and 6 bases from J, leaving 15 bases between. The CDR3 sequence is 13 residues long. The CDR3 loop is CSASGVVAGEQYF. DNA of the CDR3: TGCAGTGCTAGCGGGGTGGTAGCCGGCGAGCAGTACTTC.

This clonotype was found many times. CDR3 loop: CASSATGPTDTQYF. In DNA form, the CDR3 reads TGTGCCAGCAGCGCAACAGGACCCACAGATACGCAGTATTTT. The gene calls are TRBV7-3 and TRBJ2-3; weak D call: TRBD1 (5 bases). Germline loops: CDR1 SGHTA, CDR2 FQGTGA. V was pared by 5 bases and J by 2 bases, with 11 bases between. This CDR3 has 14 residues.

The chain carries TRBV7-6 and TRBJ1-4; D call uncertain. From germline, CDR1 is SGHVS and CDR2 FNYEAQ. V was clipped by 2 bases and J by 4 bases, with 11 bases between them. This CDR3 is built from 15 residues. The CDR3 coding sequence is TGTGCCAGCAGCTTATCGGCGGGTTATAATGAAAAACTGTTTTTT. Its protein product is CASSLSAGYNEKLFF.

This clonotype was observed a few times. V is TRBV7-2 and J is TRBJ2-5; a weak D match, TRBD1 (6 bases). Germline V gene lookup returns CDR1 SGHTA and CDR2 FQGNSA. V lost 4 bases and J 5 bases, leaving 11 bases between the germline ends. The CDR3 has 13 amino acids. CDR3: CASSSGVEETQYF. The DNA for the CDR3 is TGTGCCAGCAGCTCAGGGGTGGAGGAGACCCAGTACTTC.

Here the CDR3 DNA reads TGTGCCAGCAGCGTCGTTGGGACAGACTATGGCTACACCTTC. The encoded protein is CASSVVGTDYGYTF. The chain joins TRBV9 to TRBJ1-2; 7 bases match TRBD1. V lost 2 bases and J lost 3; bases outside the gene matches: 4. Germline lookup yields CDR1 SGDLS and CDR2 YYNGEE. The CDR3 spans 14 residues.

This sequence joins TRBV29-1 and TRBJ1-1, with D hard to call. V was pared by 8 bases and J by 4 bases, with 11 bases between. Germline V gene lookup returns CDR1 SQVTM and CDR2 ANQGSEA. This CDR3 has 11 amino acids. This CDR3 reads CSLGEGTEAFF. The CDR3 DNA reads TGCAGCCTCGGAGAGGGCACTGAAGCTTTCTTT.

The rearrangement links TRBV27 to TRBJ1-2; 9 nucleotides agree with TRBD1. The V gene's germline CDR1 is MNHEY and CDR2 SMNVEV (reference sequence). With 6 bases clipped from V and 3 bases from J, the junction kept 8 bases outside the gene matches. The CDR3 is 15 residues long. The chain's CDR3 is CASSRGQGGYYGYTF. The CDR3 nucleotides read TGTGCCAGCAGCCGGGGACAGGGAGGGTACTATGGCTACACCTTC.

The chain couples TRBV2 to TRBJ2-1; no clear D gene. Germline loops: CDR1 SNHLY, CDR2 FYNNEI. The CDR3 runs 15 residues. V was pared by 6 bases and J by 4 bases, with 16 bases between. In nucleotides, the CDR3 is TGTGCCAGCAGCGCAATCGAAACGGAGTACAATGAGCAGTTCTTC. Its translation: CASSAIETEYNEQFF.

The chain uses TRBV2 and TRBJ1-1; D might be TRBD1 (6 bases). The CDR3 is made up of 16 amino acids. The V and J ends lost 2 bases and 7 bases respectively, with 20 bases between them. Germline V gives CDR1 SNHLY, CDR2 FYNNEI. The CDR3 loop reads CASSELRQAPSGEAFF. The CDR3 DNA reads TGTGCCAGCAGTGAATTGAGACAGGCCCCGAGTGGTGAAGCTTTCTTT. Based on the CDR3 plus reference TRBV2 and TRBJ1-1, the full variable domain is EPEVTQTPSHQVTQMGQEVILRCVPISNHLYFYWYRQILGQKVEFLVSFYNNEISEKSEIFDDQFSVERPDGSNFTLKIRSTKLEDSAMYFCASSELRQAPSGEAFFGQGTRLTVV.